Below, 12 T cell receptor beta chains from the same sample are listed, as sequenced in a study of blood T cell repertoires in COVID-19 (dated by TCRdb to 2018 to 2020). Library preparation employed the immunoSEQ multiplex PCR assay. Drawn from immuneACCESS, this table holds only the in-frame rearrangements with V and J called that TCRdb kept. Clones are partly lost; checked studies trace under half to an unresolved V gene and leave the rest unexplained. The table for this sample lists some 260,000 clones; 79% of them were counted only once. Approximately 4% of the sample rests with the top ten. Sequences were obtained from peripheral blood. The receptor set was obtained from a woman between 40 and 55 years old with active or convalescent COVID-19.

This clone showed up just a few times. The V call is TRBV12-3 or TRBV12-4, the J call TRBJ1-4; 7 bases map to TRBD1. The CDR3 totals 12 residues. V trimming: 3 bases; J trimming: 13 bases; junction bases outside the gene matches: 5. The CDR3 loop reads CASSLRTGRLFF. CDR3 in DNA: TGTGCCAGCAGTTTGCGGACAGGTAGACTGTTTTTT.

As concerns this clone: The same CDR3 can be traced to other DNA sequences in this sample. V and J are TRBV28 and TRBJ1-5; TRBD1 might be the D (5 bases). The CDR3 contains 14 residues. The V gene's germline CDR1 is MDHEN and CDR2 SYDVKM. Trimming removed 2 bases at V and 1 base at J, with 6 bases between. For the CDR3, the DNA is TGTGCCAGCAGTTTAGCAGGGAGCAATCAGCCCCAGCATTTT. Its protein product is CASSLAGSNQPQHF. The variable domain in full, completed from reference TRBV28 and TRBJ1-5, reads DVKVTQSSRYLVKRTGEKVFLECVQDMDHENMFWYRQDPGLGLRLIYFSYDVKMKEKGDIPEGYSVSREKKERFSLILESASTNQTSMYLCASSLAGSNQPQHFGDGTRLSIL.

The chain uses TRBV7-2 and TRBJ2-2; tentative D call: TRBD2 (6 bases). CDR1 SGHTA and CDR2 FQGNSA come from the germline V gene. This CDR3 has 15 residues. V lost 5 bases and J 6 bases, leaving 16 bases between the germline ends. The CDR3 DNA sequence: TGTGCCAGCAGCCGCGGGGTATTAATTTCCGGGGAGCTGTTTTTT. Translated: CASSRGVLISGELFF.

V usage is TRBV5-6 and J usage is TRBJ1-1; 8 nucleotides match TRBD1. V dropped 4 bases and J dropped 6; count of bases not matched to a gene: 11. CDR1 is SGHDT and CDR2 is YYEEEE in the germline V gene. The CDR3 runs to 15 residues. Here the CDR3 DNA reads TGTGCCAGCAGCCGGAGAATGACAGGGGCGTCTGAAGCTTTCTTT. Its protein is CASSRRMTGASEAFF.

Notes on this clone: At one of its ends the junction is not consistent with the germline gene, which may arise from a read error. The V and J genes are TRBV7-7 and TRBJ1-5; D possibly corresponds to TRBD1 (5 bases). The CDR3 has 13 amino acids. Germline CDR1 and CDR2: SSHAT and FNYEAQ (reference sequence). The CDR3 DNA is TGTGCTAGCAGCAAAGACAGTAATCAGCCCCAGCATTTT. Residues: CASSKDSNQPQHF. The whole variable domain, remainder taken from reference TRBV7-7 and TRBJ1-5, is GAGVSQSPRYKVTKRGQDVTLRCDPISSHATLYWYQQALGQGPEFLTYFNYEAQPDKSGLPSDRFSAERPEGSISTLTIQRTEQRDSAMYRCASSKDSNQPQHFGDGTRLSIL.

A remark on this clone: Mismatch with germline at one junction end may stem from a read error. The genes are TRBV7-7 and TRBJ2-5, with D possibly TRBD2 on 6 matching bases. Germline V gives CDR1 SSHAT, CDR2 FNYEAQ (reference sequence). The CDR3 sequence is 15 residues long. The CDR3 DNA sequence: TGTGCTAGCAGCTTAGATAGGGGCGGGGAAGAGACCCAGTACTTC. The encoded protein is CASSLDRGGEETQYF.

As regards this clone: The junction and the germline gene differ at one end; a read error may be behind it. The chain employs TRBV19 and TRBJ1-1, with D possibly being TRBD1 (5 bases). From germline, CDR1 is LNHDA and CDR2 SQIVND (reference sequence). The CDR3 has 14 residues. The chain's CDR3 is CASNLPSEGRLGAF. CDR3 coding DNA: TGTGCCAGTAATCTCCCCTCGGAGGGGCGCCTTGGGGCCTTT.

This chain connects TRBV6-6 to TRBJ2-5; weak D call: TRBD2 (5 bases). V dropped 6 bases and J dropped 5 bases, with 19 bases sitting between them. The germline V gene has CDR1 MNHNY and CDR2 SVGAGI (reference sequence). The length of the CDR3 is 15 residues. The CDR3 loop reads CASRTTLTPGETQYF. For the CDR3, the DNA is TGTGCCAGCAGGACAACCCTAACCCCGGGGGAGACCCAGTACTTC.

J is TRBJ1-2 and V is TRBV27, with D perhaps TRBD1 (5 bases). V lost 7 bases and J 7 bases, leaving 13 bases between the germline ends. CDR1 and CDR2 (germline): MNHEY, SMNVEV (reference sequence). The CDR3 consists of 12 residues. Written as DNA, the CDR3 is TGTGCCAGCACCGGAGGGAGGGGTGGCTACACCTTC. Its protein product is CASTGGRGGYTF.

This clone was recorded once. The V and J genes are TRBV19 and TRBJ1-6, with 10 positions matching TRBD1. Germline lookup yields CDR1 LNHDA and CDR2 SQIVND (reference sequence). CDR3 size: 15 residues. J lost 10 bases, V lost 6 bases, and 9 bases had no gene match. The CDR3 here is CASRTSGTGASPLHF. CDR3 DNA sequence: TGTGCCAGTAGAACCTCCGGGACAGGGGCCTCACCCCTCCACTTT.

The chain joins TRBV28 to TRBJ2-7, with D possibly matching TRBD1 (5 bases). V was clipped by 3 bases and J by 3 bases, with 9 bases between them. CDR1 and CDR2 from the germline V gene are MDHEN and SYDVKM. The CDR3 sequence is 13 residues long. CDR3 in amino acids: CASSFGHLYEQYF. CDR3 in DNA: TGTGCCAGCAGTTTTGGACACCTCTACGAGCAGTACTTC. Full variable domain (missing parts from reference TRBV28 and TRBJ2-7): DVKVTQSSRYLVKRTGEKVFLECVQDMDHENMFWYRQDPGLGLRLIYFSYDVKMKEKGDIPEGYSVSREKKERFSLILESASTNQTSMYLCASSFGHLYEQYFGPGTRLTVT.

The V gene is TRBV10-1, the J gene TRBJ1-3, with a weak D call TRBD1 (6 bases). This CDR3 is built from 13 residues. Looked up from germline, CDR1 is WNHNN and CDR2 is SYGVQD (reference sequence). Trimming shortened V by 6 bases and J by 1 base, and 7 bases separated the two germline ends. DNA for the CDR3: TGCGCCAGCAGGGGGGCGTCTGGAAACACCATATATTTT. Residues: CASRGASGNTIYF.